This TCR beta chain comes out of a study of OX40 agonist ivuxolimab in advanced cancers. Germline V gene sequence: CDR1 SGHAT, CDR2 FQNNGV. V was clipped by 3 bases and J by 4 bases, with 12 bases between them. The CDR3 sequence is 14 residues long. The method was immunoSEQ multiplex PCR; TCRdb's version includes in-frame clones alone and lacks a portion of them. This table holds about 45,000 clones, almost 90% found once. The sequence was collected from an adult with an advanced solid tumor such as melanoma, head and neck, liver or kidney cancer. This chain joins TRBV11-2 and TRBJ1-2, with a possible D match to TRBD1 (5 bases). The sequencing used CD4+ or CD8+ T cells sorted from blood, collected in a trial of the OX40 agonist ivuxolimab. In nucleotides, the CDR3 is TGTGCCAGCAGCTTCCAGGGAACTGGCTATGGCTACACCTTC. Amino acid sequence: CASSFQGTGYGYTF.